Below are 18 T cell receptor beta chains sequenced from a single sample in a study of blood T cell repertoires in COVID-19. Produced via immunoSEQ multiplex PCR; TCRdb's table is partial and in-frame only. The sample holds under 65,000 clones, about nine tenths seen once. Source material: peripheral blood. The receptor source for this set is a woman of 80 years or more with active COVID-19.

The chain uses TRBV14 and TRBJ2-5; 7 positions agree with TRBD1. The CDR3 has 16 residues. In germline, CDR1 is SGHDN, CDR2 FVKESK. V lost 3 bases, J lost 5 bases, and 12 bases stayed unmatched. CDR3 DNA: TGTGCCAGCAGCCATTCTACCGACAGGGAGATTGAGACCCAGTACTTC. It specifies CASSHSTDREIETQYF.

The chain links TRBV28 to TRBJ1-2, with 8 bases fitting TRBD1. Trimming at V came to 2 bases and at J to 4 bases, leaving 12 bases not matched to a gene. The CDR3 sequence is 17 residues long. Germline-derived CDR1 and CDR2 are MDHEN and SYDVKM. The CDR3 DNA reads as TGTGCCAGCAGTTTAGGGGGCCAGGGGGCATTCATCTATGGCTACACCTTC. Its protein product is CASSLGGQGAFIYGYTF.

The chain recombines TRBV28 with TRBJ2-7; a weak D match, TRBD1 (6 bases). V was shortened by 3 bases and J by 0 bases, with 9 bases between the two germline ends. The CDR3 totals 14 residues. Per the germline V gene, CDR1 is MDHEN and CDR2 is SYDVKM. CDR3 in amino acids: CASSFDRSSYEQYF. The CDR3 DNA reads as TGTGCCAGCAGTTTTGACAGGAGCTCCTACGAGCAGTACTTC.

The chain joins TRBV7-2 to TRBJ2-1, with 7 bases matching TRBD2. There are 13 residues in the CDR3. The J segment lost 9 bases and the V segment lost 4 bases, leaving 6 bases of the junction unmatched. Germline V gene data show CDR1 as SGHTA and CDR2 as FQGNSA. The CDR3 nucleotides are TGTGCCAGCAGCTCCATGGGGAGGGTTGAGCAGTTCTTC. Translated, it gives CASSSMGRVEQFF.

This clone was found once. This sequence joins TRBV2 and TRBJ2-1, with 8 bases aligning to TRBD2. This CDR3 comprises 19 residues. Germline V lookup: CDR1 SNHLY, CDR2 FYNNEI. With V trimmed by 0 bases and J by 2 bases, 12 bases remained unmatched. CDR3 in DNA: TGTGCCAGCAGTGAAGCGCTTAATGCCCTAGCGGGCACCTACAATGAGCAGTTCTTC. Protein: CASSEALNALAGTYNEQFF.

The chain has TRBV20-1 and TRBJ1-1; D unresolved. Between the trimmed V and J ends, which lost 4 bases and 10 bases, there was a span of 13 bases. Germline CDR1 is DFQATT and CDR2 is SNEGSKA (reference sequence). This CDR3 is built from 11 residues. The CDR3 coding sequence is TGCAGTGCTAAGAGGCCCGTGTTAGCTTTCTTT. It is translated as CSAKRPVLAFF.

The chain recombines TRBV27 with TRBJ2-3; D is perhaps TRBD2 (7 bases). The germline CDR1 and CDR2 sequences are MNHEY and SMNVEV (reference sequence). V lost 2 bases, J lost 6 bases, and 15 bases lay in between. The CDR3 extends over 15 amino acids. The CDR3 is CASSLGGGSLDTQYF. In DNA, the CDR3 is TGTGCCAGCAGTTTAGGGGGGGGCTCTTTGGATACGCAGTATTTT.

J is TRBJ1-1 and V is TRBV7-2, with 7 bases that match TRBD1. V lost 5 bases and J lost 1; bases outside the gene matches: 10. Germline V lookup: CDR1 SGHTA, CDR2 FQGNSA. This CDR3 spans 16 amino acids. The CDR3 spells CASSPVGGGTNTEAFF. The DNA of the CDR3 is TGTGCCAGCAGCCCTGTAGGAGGGGGCACGAACACTGAAGCTTTCTTT.

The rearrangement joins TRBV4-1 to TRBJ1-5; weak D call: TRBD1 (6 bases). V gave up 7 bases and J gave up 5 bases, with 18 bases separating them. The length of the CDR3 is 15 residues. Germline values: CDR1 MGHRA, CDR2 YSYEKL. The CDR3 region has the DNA TGCGCCAGCACAGCCACCGGACAGAGAGATCAGCCCCAGCATTTT. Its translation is CASTATGQRDQPQHF.

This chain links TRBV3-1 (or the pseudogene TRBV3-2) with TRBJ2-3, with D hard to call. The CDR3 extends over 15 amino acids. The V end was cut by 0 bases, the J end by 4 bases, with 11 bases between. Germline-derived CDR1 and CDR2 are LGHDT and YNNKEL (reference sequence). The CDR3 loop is CASSQDHSSADTQYF. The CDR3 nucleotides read TGTGCCAGCAGCCAAGATCACTCCTCGGCAGATACGCAGTATTTT.

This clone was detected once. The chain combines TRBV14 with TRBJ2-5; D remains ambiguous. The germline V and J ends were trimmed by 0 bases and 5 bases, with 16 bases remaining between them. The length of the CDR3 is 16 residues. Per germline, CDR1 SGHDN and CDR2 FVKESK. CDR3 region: CASSQDWVAGRETQYF. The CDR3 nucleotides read TGTGCCAGCAGCCAAGATTGGGTAGCTGGCCGGGAGACCCAGTACTTC.

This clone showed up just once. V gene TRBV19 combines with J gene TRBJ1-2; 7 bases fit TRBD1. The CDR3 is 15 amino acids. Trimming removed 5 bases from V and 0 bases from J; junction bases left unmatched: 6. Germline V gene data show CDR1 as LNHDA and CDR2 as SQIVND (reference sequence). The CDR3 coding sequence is TGTGCCAGTAGTCTGGACAGGCTATCTAACTATGGCTACACCTTC. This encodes CASSLDRLSNYGYTF.

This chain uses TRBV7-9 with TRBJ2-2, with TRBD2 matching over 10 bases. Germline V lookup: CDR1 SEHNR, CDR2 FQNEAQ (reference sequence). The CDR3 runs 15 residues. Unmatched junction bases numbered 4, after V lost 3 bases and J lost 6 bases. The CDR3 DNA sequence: TGTGCCAGCAGCTTCAAGCGGGGGGGCCCCGGGGAGCTGTTTTTT. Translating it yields CASSFKRGGPGELFF.

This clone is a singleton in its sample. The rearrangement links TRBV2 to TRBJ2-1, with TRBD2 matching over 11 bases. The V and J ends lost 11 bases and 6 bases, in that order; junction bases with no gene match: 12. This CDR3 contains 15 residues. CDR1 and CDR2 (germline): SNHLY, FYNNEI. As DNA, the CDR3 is TGTGCCGGGAAGGGGGGAGGACTAGCGGGCAATGAGCAGTTCTTC. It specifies CAGKGGGLAGNEQFF.

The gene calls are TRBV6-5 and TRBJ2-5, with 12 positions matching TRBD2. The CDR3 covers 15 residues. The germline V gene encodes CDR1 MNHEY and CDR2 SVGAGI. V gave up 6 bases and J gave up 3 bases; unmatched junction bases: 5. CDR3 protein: CASSVLAGGEETQYF. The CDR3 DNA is TGTGCCAGCAGCGTACTAGCGGGAGGAGAAGAGACCCAGTACTTC.

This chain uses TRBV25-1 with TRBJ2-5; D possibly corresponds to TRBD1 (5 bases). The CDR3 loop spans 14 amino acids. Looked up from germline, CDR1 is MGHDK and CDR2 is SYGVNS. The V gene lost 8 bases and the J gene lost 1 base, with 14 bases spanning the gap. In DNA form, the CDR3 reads TGTGCCAGCCGGCCCACAGGCCGCCAAGAGACCCAGTACTTC. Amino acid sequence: CASRPTGRQETQYF. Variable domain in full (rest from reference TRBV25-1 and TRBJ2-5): EADIYQTPRYLVIGTGKKITLECSQTMGHDKMYWYQQDPGMELHLIHYSYGVNSTEKGDLSSESTVSRIRTEHFPLTLESARPSHTSQYLCASRPTGRQETQYFGPGTRLLVL.

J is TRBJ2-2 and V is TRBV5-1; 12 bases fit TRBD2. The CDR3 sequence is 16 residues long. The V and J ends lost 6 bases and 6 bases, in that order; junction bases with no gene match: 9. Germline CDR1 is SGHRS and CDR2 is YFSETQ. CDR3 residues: CASTILAGGPAGELFF. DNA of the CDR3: TGCGCCAGCACCATTCTAGCGGGAGGGCCCGCCGGGGAGCTGTTTTTT.

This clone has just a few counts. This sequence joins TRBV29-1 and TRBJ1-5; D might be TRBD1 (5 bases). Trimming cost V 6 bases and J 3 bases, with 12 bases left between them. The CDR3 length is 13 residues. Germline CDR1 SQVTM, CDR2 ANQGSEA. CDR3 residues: CSVALGVNQPQHF. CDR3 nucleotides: TGCAGCGTCGCATTAGGGGTCAATCAGCCCCAGCATTTT.